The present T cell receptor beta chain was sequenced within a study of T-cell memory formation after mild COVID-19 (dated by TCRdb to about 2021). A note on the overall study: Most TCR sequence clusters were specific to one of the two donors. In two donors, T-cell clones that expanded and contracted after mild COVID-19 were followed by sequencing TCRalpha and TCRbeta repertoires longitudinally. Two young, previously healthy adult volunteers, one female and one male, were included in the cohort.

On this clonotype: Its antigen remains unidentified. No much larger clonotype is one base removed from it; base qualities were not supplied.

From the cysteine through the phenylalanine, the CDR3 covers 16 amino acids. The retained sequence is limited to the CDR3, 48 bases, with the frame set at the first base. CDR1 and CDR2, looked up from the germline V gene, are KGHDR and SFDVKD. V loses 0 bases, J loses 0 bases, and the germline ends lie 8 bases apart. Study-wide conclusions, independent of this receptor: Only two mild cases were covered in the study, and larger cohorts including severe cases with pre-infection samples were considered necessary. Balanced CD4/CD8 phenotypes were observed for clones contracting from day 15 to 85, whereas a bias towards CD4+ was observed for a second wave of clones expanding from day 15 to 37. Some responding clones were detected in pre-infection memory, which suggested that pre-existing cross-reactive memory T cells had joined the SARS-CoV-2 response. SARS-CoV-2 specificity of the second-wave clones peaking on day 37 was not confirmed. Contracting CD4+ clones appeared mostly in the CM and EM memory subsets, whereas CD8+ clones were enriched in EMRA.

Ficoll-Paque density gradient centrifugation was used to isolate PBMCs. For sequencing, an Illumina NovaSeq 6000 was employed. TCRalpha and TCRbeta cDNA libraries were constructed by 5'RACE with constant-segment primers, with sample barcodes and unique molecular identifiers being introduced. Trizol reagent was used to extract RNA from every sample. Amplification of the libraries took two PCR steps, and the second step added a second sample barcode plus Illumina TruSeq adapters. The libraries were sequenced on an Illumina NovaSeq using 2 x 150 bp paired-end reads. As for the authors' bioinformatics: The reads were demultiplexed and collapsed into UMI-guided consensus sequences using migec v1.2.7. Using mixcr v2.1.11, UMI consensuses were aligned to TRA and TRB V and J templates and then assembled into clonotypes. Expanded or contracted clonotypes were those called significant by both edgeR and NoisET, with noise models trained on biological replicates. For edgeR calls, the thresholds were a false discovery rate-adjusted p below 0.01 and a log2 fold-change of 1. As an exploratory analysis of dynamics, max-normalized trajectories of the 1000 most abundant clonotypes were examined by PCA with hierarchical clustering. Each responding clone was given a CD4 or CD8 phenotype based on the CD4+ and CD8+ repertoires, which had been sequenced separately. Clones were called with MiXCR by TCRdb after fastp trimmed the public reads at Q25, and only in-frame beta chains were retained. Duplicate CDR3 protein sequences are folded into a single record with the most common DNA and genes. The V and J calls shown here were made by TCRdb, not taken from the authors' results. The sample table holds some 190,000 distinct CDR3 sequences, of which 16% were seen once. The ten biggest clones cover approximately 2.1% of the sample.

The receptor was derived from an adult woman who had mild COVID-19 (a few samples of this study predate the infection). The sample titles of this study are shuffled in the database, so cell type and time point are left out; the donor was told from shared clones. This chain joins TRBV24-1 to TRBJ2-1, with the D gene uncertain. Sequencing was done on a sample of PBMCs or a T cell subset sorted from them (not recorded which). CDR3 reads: CATSDLRESSYNEQFF. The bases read TGTGCCACCAGTGATTTGAGAGAGAGCTCCTACAATGAGCAGTTCTTC.